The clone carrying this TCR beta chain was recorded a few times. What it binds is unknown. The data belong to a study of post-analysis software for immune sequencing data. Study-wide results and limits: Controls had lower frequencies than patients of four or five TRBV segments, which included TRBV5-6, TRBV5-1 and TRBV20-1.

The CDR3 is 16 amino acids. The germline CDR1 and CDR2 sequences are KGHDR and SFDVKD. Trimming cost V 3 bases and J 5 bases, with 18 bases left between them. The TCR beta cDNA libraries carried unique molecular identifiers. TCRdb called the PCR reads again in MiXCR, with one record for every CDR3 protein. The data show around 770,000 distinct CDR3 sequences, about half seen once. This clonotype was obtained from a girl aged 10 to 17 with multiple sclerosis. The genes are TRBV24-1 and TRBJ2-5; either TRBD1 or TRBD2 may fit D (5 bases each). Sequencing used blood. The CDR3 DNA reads TGTGCCACCAGTGATCCCAAACTGGGGACCGGGGAGACCCAGTACTTC. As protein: CATSDPKLGTGETQYF.